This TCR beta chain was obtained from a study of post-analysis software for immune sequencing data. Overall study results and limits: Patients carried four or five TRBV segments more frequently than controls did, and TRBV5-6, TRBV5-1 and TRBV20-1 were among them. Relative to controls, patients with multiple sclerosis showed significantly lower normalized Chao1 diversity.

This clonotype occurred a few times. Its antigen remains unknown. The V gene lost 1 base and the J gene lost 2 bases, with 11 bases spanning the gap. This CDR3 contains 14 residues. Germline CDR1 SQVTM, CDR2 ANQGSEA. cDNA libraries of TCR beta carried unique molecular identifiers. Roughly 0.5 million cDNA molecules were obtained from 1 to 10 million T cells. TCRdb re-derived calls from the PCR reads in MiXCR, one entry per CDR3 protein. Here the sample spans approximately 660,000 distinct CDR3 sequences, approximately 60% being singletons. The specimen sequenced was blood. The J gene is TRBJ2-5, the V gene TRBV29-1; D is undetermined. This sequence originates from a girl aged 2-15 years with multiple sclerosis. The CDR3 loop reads CSVEGAETQETQYF. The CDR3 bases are TGCAGCGTTGAAGGTGCGGAGACACAAGAGACCCAGTACTTC.